This T cell receptor (beta chain) emerged from a study of siplizumab effects on memory and regulatory T cells. Findings and caveats of the study: Alloreactive sequences traceable to unstimulated CD4+ memory cells were significantly reduced by siplizumab.

Germline V gene sequence: CDR1 MDHEN, CDR2 SYDVKM. The CDR3 sequence is 16 residues long. Germline trimming cut 6 bases from V and 5 bases from J; bases unmatched to any gene: 12. This clone was detected only once. Its antigen is currently unknown. Profiling relied on immunoSEQ multiplex PCR, and the TCRdb table lists in-frame clones only, not all of them. The sample comprises 60,000 or so clones, 85% to 95% of which are singletons, and about 40% rests with the top ten. The receptor was isolated from a human donor in good health. Sequenced: CD8+ T cells sorted from blood. The V call is TRBV28, the J call TRBJ2-7, with TRBD2 matching 11 bases. CDR3 sequence (DNA): TGTGCCAGCAGCCCCCTTTCCCGACTAGCGGGGCACGAGCAGTACTTC. This codes for CASSPLSRLAGHEQYF.